This T cell receptor (beta chain) was retrieved from a study of graft-versus-host responses after intestinal transplantation. Background on the study: All recipients were given anti-thymocyte globulin induction, and tacrolimus and steroids were then administered for about three years.

V lost 1 base and J lost 13; bases outside the gene matches: 4. The CDR3 has 13 residues. Germline V gene sequence: CDR1 LGHNA, CDR2 YNFKEQ. On this clone itself: The target antigen is unknown.

Libraries were prepared by immunoSEQ multiplex PCR; TCRdb keeps only in-frame clonotypes and omits some of them. Among about 120,000 clones listed, around 94% were seen once. This receptor was identified in a human donor who was the organ donor for an intestinal transplant. Here the sequenced sample was unstimulated CD4+ T cells sorted from spleen or lymph node cells, taken before transplant. J is TRBJ2-7 and V is TRBV4-2; 13 nucleotides line up with TRBD2. CDR3 protein: CASSQATSGRFYF. The CDR3 DNA is TGTGCCAGCAGCCAAGCGACTAGCGGGAGGTTTTACTTC.